The rows below give T cell receptor beta chains drawn from one sample of a study of T cell responses to AZD1222 COVID-19 vaccine. Assay used: immunoSEQ multiplex PCR; TCRdb lists only in-frame clones, some missing. The sample records around 100,000 clones, around nine tenths being singletons. The sequencing used peripheral blood, collected on day 0 of AZD1222 vaccination. The receptor source for this set is an adult in good health. The CDR3 runs from the conserved cysteine through the conserved F or W. A D gene is named only where the DNA matches it firmly. Clone size is shown for a subset of rows, as once, few, many or a class of expanded clone.

v_call,cdr3_length,d_call,clone_size,j_call,cdr3_aa,cdr3_nt
TRBV9,14,-,-,TRBJ1-2,CASSVMATNYGYTF,TGTGCCAGCAGCGTAATGGCTACTAACTATGGCTACACCTTC
TRBV15,15,-,once,TRBJ1-5,CATTLGVGSNQPQHF,TGTGCCACCACCCTGGGGGTAGGTAGCAATCAGCCCCAGCATTTT
TRBV7-3,15,-,few,TRBJ2-1,CASSLLMTSYNEQFF,TGTGCCAGCAGCTTACTCATGACTTCCTACAATGAGCAGTTCTTC
TRBV19,15,-,-,TRBJ2-2,CASKLGHLNTGELFF,TGTGCCAGTAAACTCGGACACCTGAACACCGGGGAGCTGTTTTTT
TRBV5-1,14,TRBD1,once,TRBJ1-1,CASSPQTGGTEAFF,TGCGCCAGCAGCCCCCAGACAGGGGGCACTGAAGCTTTCTTT
TRBV11-2,15,-,-,TRBJ1-2,CASSARTDFNYGYTF,TGTGCCAGCAGCGCGAGGACAGACTTCAACTATGGCTACACCTTC
TRBV5-6,14,TRBD1,-,TRBJ2-4,CASSRTGGGNIQYF,TGTGCCAGCAGCCGGACAGGGGGCGGGAACATTCAGTACTTC
TRBV3-1/TRBV3-2,15,TRBD1,-,TRBJ1-6,CASSQRTGANSPLHF,TGTGCCAGCAGCCAACGGACAGGGGCAAATTCACCCCTCCACTTT
TRBV15,18,-,-,TRBJ2-3,CATSRESGPPDGTDTQYF,TGTGCCACCAGCAGAGAGTCGGGACCTCCCGACGGCACAGATACGCAGTATTTT
TRBV7-2,15,TRBD1,-,TRBJ2-1,CASSWTGGSFNEQFF,TGTGCCAGCAGCTGGACAGGGGGTTCCTTCAATGAGCAGTTCTTC
TRBV5-4,15,-,-,TRBJ2-7,CASSLGRDRTYEQYF,TGTGCCAGCAGCCTCGGGCGGGATCGCACCTACGAGCAGTACTTC
TRBV5-1,17,TRBD1,once,TRBJ2-2,CASSPGAGQGWTGELFF,TGCGCCAGCAGCCCTGGTGCGGGACAGGGTTGGACCGGGGAGCTGTTTTTT
TRBV15,16,TRBD1,-,TRBJ2-3,CATSSTGGQSTDTQYF,TGTGCCACCAGCAGCACAGGGGGCCAGAGCACAGATACGCAGTATTTT
TRBV5-1,13,-,-,TRBJ1-2,CASSLVGGYGYTF,TGCGCCAGCAGCTTGGTGGGGGGCTATGGCTACACCTTC
TRBV9,17,TRBD1,-,TRBJ1-3,CASSERDRGPFGNTIYF,TGTGCCAGCAGCGAGCGGGACAGGGGGCCATTTGGAAACACCATATATTTT
TRBV5-1,16,TRBD1,-,TRBJ2-3,CASSLTGTGVADTQYF,TGCGCCAGCAGCTTAACCGGGACAGGGGTCGCAGATACGCAGTATTTT
TRBV5-1,15,-,-,TRBJ1-3,CASSLTGLSGNTIYF,TGCGCCAGCAGCTTGACAGGGCTCTCTGGAAACACCATATATTTT
TRBV29-1,12,-,-,TRBJ2-3,CSVETYEDTQYF,TGCAGCGTTGAGACTTACGAAGATACGCAGTATTTT
TRBV2,11,-,-,TRBJ2-5,CASQGQETQYF,TGTGCCAGCCAGGGACAAGAGACCCAGTACTTC
TRBV10-3,14,-,-,TRBJ2-5,CAITPSGRQETQYF,TGTGCCATCACGCCTTCCGGGCGCCAAGAGACCCAGTACTTC
TRBV6-2/TRBV6-3,15,TRBD2,-,TRBJ2-1,CASSITSGGAFEQFF,TGTGCCAGCAGTATAACTAGCGGGGGGGCCTTTGAGCAGTTCTTC
TRBV3-1/TRBV3-2,16,-,once,TRBJ1-3,CASSQVGRGAGNTIYF,TGTGCCAGCAGCCAAGTAGGAAGGGGAGCTGGAAACACCATATATTTT
TRBV7-2,11,-,-,TRBJ1-2,CASSQWGGYTF,TGTGCCAGCAGCCAATGGGGTGGCTACACCTTC
TRBV5-6,13,-,-,TRBJ1-2,CASSLIQNYGYTF,TGTGCCAGCAGCTTGATACAGAACTATGGCTACACCTTC
TRBV20-1,12,TRBD1,-,TRBJ2-7,CSASDRGYEQYF,TGCAGTGCTAGTGACAGGGGGTACGAGCAGTACTTC
TRBV9,15,-,-,TRBJ1-1,CASSVSGWESTEAFF,TGTGCCAGCAGCGTGAGTGGGTGGGAGTCCACTGAAGCTTTCTTT
TRBV3-1/TRBV3-2,15,TRBD1,-,TRBJ1-6,CASSQAQGGNSPLHF,TGTGCCAGCAGCCAAGCACAGGGGGGCAATTCACCCCTCCACTTT
TRBV5-1,15,-,-,TRBJ1-1,CASSPSTGMNTEAFF,TGCGCCAGCAGCCCCTCGACAGGTATGAACACTGAAGCTTTCTTT
TRBV15,16,-,-,TRBJ1-3,CATSPSFGYSGNTIYF,TGTGCCACCAGCCCCTCCTTCGGTTACTCTGGAAACACCATATATTTT
TRBV4-2,16,TRBD2,-,TRBJ2-5,CASSLGEGGGRETQYF,TGTGCCAGCAGCCTAGGCGAGGGCGGGGGGAGAGAGACCCAGTACTTC
TRBV19,12,-,few,TRBJ1-2,CASSRGEDGYTF,TGTGCCAGTAGTAGAGGCGAGGATGGCTACACCTTC
TRBV5-6,17,TRBD2,-,TRBJ2-5,CASSFGKRGQHQETQYF,TGTGCCAGCAGCTTTGGGAAGCGGGGGCAACACCAAGAGACCCAGTACTTC
TRBV11-1,15,-,-,TRBJ2-2,CASSGRRAVLGELFF,TGTGCCAGCAGCGGGCGGAGGGCAGTCCTGGGGGAGCTGTTTTTT
TRBV11-2,14,-,-,TRBJ1-3,CASSPQGVGNTIYF,TGTGCCAGCAGCCCCCAGGGAGTTGGAAACACCATATATTTT
TRBV5-1,15,-,-,TRBJ2-5,CASSPRGFHQETQYF,TGCGCCAGCAGCCCGAGGGGGTTTCACCAAGAGACCCAGTACTTC
TRBV7-2,17,TRBD1,-,TRBJ1-6,CASSLALQGAGNSPLHF,TGTGCCAGCAGCTTAGCACTCCAGGGGGCAGGTAATTCACCCCTCCACTTT
TRBV5-5,15,TRBD1,-,TRBJ2-2,CASSQGGTNTGELFF,TGTGCCAGCAGCCAAGGGGGCACGAACACCGGGGAGCTGTTTTTT
TRBV6-5,15,-,-,TRBJ1-2,CASSHQGGGNYGYTF,TGTGCCAGCAGTCATCAGGGAGGGGGAAACTATGGCTACACCTTC
TRBV6-6,14,-,-,TRBJ1-2,CASCGQARGYGYTF,TGTGCCAGCTGTGGGCAGGCCAGGGGCTATGGCTACACCTTC
TRBV9,17,TRBD1,-,TRBJ2-1,CASSVEGEGGPYNEQFF,TGTGCCAGCAGCGTAGAAGGAGAAGGGGGCCCCTACAATGAGCAGTTCTTC
TRBV7-8,13,-,-,TRBJ1-4,CASSSGHREKLFF,TGTGCCAGCAGTTCGGGCCATCGGGAAAAACTGTTTTTT
TRBV10-3,13,-,-,TRBJ1-2,CAISEIAAYGVTF,TGTGCCATCAGTGAAATCGCGGCCTACGGGGTCACCTTC
TRBV5-4,16,-,-,TRBJ2-3,CASSRRVGVSTDTQYF,TGTGCCAGCAGCCGCCGTGTGGGGGTTAGCACAGATACGCAGTATTTT
TRBV4-3,14,TRBD1,-,TRBJ2-1,CASSLRTGDNEQFF,TGCGCCAGCAGCCTCAGGACAGGGGACAATGAGCAGTTCTTC
TRBV7-7,18,TRBD1,-,TRBJ1-5,CASSRGPTGRGSNQPQHF,TGTGCCAGCAGCCGGGGGCCGACAGGGCGAGGAAGCAATCAGCCCCAGCATTTT
TRBV28,14,TRBD1,-,TRBJ2-1,CASSPGQGATQQFF,TGTGCCAGCAGTCCTGGGCAGGGGGCAACTCAGCAGTTCTTC
TRBV5-1,15,-,-,TRBJ1-1,CASSTNVGGDTEAFF,TGCGCCAGCAGCACCAACGTAGGGGGAGACACTGAAGCTTTCTTT
TRBV6-5,15,TRBD2,-,TRBJ2-2,CASGLDGGGTGELFF,TGTGCCAGCGGTCTAGATGGGGGGGGCACCGGGGAGCTGTTTTTT
TRBV7-8,16,-,-,TRBJ1-5,CASSWALQGTNQPQHF,TGTGCCAGCAGCTGGGCGCTGCAGGGGACTAATCAGCCCCAGCATTTT
TRBV4-3,15,TRBD1,-,TRBJ1-6,CASSLTGGTNSPLHF,TGCGCCAGCAGCCTAACAGGGGGGACTAATTCACCCCTCCACTTT
TRBV5-4,14,TRBD1,-,TRBJ1-2,CASSLWQGVYGYTF,TGTGCCAGCAGCTTGTGGCAGGGGGTATATGGCTACACCTTC
TRBV7-2,15,-,-,TRBJ1-2,CASSVRLDGLYGYTF,TGTGCCAGCAGCGTACGCCTCGACGGACTCTATGGCTACACCTTC
TRBV7-6,17,-,-,TRBJ1-6,CASSPGRGGRYNSPLHF,TGTGCCAGCAGCCCAGGTAGGGGGGGCAGGTATAATTCACCCCTCCACTTT
TRBV15,14,-,once,TRBJ1-4,CATSREGQSGKLFF,TGTGCCACCAGCAGAGAAGGACAGTCTGGGAAACTGTTTTTT